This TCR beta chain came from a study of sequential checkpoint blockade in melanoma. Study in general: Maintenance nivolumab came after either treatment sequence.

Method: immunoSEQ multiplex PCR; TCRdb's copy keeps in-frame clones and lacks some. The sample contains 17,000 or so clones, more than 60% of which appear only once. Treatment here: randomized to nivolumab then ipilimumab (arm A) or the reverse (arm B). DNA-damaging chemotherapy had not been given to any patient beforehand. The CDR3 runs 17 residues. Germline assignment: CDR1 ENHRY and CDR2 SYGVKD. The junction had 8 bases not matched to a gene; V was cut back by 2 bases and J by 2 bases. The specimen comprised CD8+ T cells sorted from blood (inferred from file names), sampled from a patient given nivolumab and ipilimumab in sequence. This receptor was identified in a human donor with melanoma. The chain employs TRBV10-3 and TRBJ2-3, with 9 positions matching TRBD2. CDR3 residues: CAISEEIAGAPTDTQYF. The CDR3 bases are TGTGCCATCAGTGAGGAAATAGCGGGGGCCCCCACAGATACGCAGTATTTT.